The 20 T cell receptor beta chains reported below all come from one sample, sequenced in a study of shared clonotypes between healthy human individuals. The assay was immunoSEQ multiplex PCR, and TCRdb's table has in-frame clones only and misses some. The sample lists roughly 2,500,000 clones, 90% to 95% occurring once. The sample comprised naive CD4+ T cells from PBMCs. The sample's subset: CD45RA+ positively selected. The receptors were gathered from a man between 18 and 29 years old in good health. Some clones in this sample may be carry-over from other donors' samples.

J is TRBJ2-2 and V is TRBV9; D is undetermined. Germline V gene sequence: CDR1 SGDLS, CDR2 YYNGEE. V was cut by 4 bases and J by 2 bases, with 12 bases left in between. This CDR3 has 15 residues. In DNA form, the CDR3 reads TGTGCCAGCAGCCGGTTTCCGCGTAACACCGGGGAGCTGTTTTTT. Protein product: CASSRFPRNTGELFF.

The chain has TRBV11-2 and TRBJ2-3, with 9 bases identical to TRBD2. V trimming: 2 bases; J trimming: 3 bases; junction bases outside the gene matches: 6. The CDR3 contains 16 residues. CDR1 and CDR2 from the germline V gene are SGHAT and FQNNGV. CDR3: CASSLRGLATTDTQYF. Written as DNA, the CDR3 is TGTGCCAGCAGCTTAAGAGGACTAGCGACAACAGATACGCAGTATTTT.

The chain couples TRBV28 to TRBJ2-7; 12 bases are shared with TRBD2. The CDR3 length is 14 residues. With 8 bases clipped from V and 5 bases from J, the junction kept 7 bases outside the gene matches. CDR1 and CDR2 (germline): MDHEN, SYDVKM. CDR3 coding DNA: TGTGCCAGCCGGTCTAGCGGGAGGGGCCACGAGCAGTACTTC. Amino acid sequence: CASRSSGRGHEQYF. The full variable domain, in which reference TRBV28 and TRBJ2-7 provide the parts outside the CDR3, is DVKVTQSSRYLVKRTGEKVFLECVQDMDHENMFWYRQDPGLGLRLIYFSYDVKMKEKGDIPEGYSVSREKKERFSLILESASTNQTSMYLCASRSSGRGHEQYFGPGTRLTVT.

V and J are TRBV27 and TRBJ2-7; possible D gene TRBD1, 5 bases. Trimming cost V 2 bases and J 4 bases, with 12 bases left between them. This CDR3 is 14 amino acids long. The V gene's germline CDR1 is MNHEY and CDR2 SMNVEV (reference sequence). CDR3 protein: CASSLKGWLYEQYF. The CDR3 DNA reads TGTGCCAGCAGTTTAAAGGGGTGGTTGTACGAGCAGTACTTC.

Points on this clone: The sample holds other DNA sequences that translate to the same CDR3. The genes are TRBV9 and TRBJ2-5; 7 nucleotides line up with TRBD1. Trimming removed 0 bases from V and 5 bases from J; junction bases left unmatched: 4. The CDR3 spans 14 residues. CDR1 and CDR2 from the germline V gene are SGDLS and YYNGEE. The CDR3 DNA follows: TGTGCCAGCAGCGTAGAAGGGGGCAGGGAGACCCAGTACTTC. Residues: CASSVEGGRETQYF.

The rearrangement uses TRBV5-1 and TRBJ2-5, with 7 bases lining up with TRBD2. This CDR3 comprises 16 residues. J was trimmed by 4 bases and V by 0 bases; bases with no gene match: 9. Per germline, CDR1 SGHRS and CDR2 YFSETQ. CDR3 protein: CASSLDPAGFGETQYF. Here the CDR3 DNA reads TGCGCCAGCAGCTTGGATCCAGCGGGATTTGGAGAGACCCAGTACTTC.

V is TRBV6-4 and J is TRBJ2-3; the D gene is possibly TRBD1 (6 bases). This CDR3 contains 17 residues. V lost 5 bases, J lost 3 bases, and 21 bases lay in between. Germline CDR1 MRHNA, CDR2 SNTAGT. CDR3 nucleotide sequence: TGTGCCAGCAGTATTTACTCAGCCCTCACAGGGACAGATACGCAGTATTTT. It is translated as CASSIYSALTGTDTQYF.

The rearrangement links TRBV28 to TRBJ2-5; 9 positions match TRBD2. V dropped 6 bases and J dropped 1; count of bases not matched to a gene: 3. Germline CDR1 is MDHEN and CDR2 is SYDVKM. This CDR3 contains 14 residues. The CDR3 nucleotides are TGTGCCAGCAGCTGGGGACTAGCCCAAGAGACCCAGTACTTC. Protein sequence: CASSWGLAQETQYF.

V usage is TRBV6-6 and J usage is TRBJ2-7, with a tentative D call TRBD1 (6 bases). In germline, CDR1 is MNHNY, CDR2 SVGAGI (reference sequence). The CDR3 runs to 13 residues. Trimming removed 6 bases from V and 0 bases from J, with 9 bases in between. CDR3 in amino acids: CASRTTGSYEQYF. The DNA of the CDR3 is TGTGCCAGCAGAACGACAGGCTCCTACGAGCAGTACTTC.

The chain carries TRBV5-1 and TRBJ1-1; D unclear. This CDR3 is 13 amino acids long. The V gene's germline CDR1 is SGHRS and CDR2 YFSETQ. The germline V and J ends were trimmed by 1 base and 4 bases, with 8 bases remaining between them. The CDR3 loop is CASSLQEGTEAFF. For the CDR3, the DNA is TGCGCCAGCAGCTTGCAGGAGGGCACTGAAGCTTTCTTT.

The J gene is TRBJ2-5, the V gene TRBV13; 11 positions agree with TRBD2. The V and J ends lost 4 bases and 1 base, in that order; junction bases with no gene match: 5. Germline-derived CDR1 and CDR2 are PRHDT and FYEKMQ (reference sequence). The CDR3 sequence is 16 residues long. The CDR3 DNA reads TGTGCCAGCAGCTCGCCGGGACTAGCGGTCCAAGAGACCCAGTACTTC. This encodes CASSSPGLAVQETQYF.

The chain has TRBV5-1 and TRBJ1-2; 7 positions agree with TRBD1. CDR3 length equals 14 residues. Germline CDR1 reads SGHRS; CDR2 reads YFSETQ. Trimming took 3 bases from V and 8 from J; bases not matched to a gene: 10. The CDR3 coding sequence is TGCGCCAGCAGCTCGCGACAGGGCCGGGGAGGCTACACCTTC. The encoded protein is CASSSRQGRGGYTF.

Only one count was recorded for this clone. The chain uses TRBV6-1 and TRBJ1-5; the D is unclear. The CDR3 totals 15 residues. Trimming removed 1 base from V and 3 bases from J, with 10 bases in between. CDR1 is MNHNS, CDR2 SASEGT, per germline. The CDR3 is CASSEVGRDNQPQHF. The DNA for the CDR3 is TGTGCCAGCAGTGAAGTAGGGCGGGACAATCAGCCCCAGCATTTT.

A remark on this clone: A read error may produce the germline difference seen at one junction end. This chain joins TRBV7-3 and TRBJ2-7; 7 positions agree with TRBD1. The CDR3 consists of 13 residues. Germline loops: CDR1 SGHTA, CDR2 FQGTGA. The CDR3 loop reads CASSLTGVSEQYF. As DNA, the CDR3 is TGTGCCAGCAGCCTAACAGGGGTATCAGAGCAGTACTTC. The whole variable domain, filled in from reference TRBV7-3 and TRBJ2-7, reads GAGVSQTPSNKVTEKGKYVELRCDPISGHTALYWYRQSLGQGPEFLIYFQGTGAADDSGLPNDRFFAVRPEGSVSTLKIQRTERGDSAVYLCASSLTGVSEQYFGPGTRLTVT.

This sequence joins TRBV6-5 and TRBJ1-2; D unresolved. The germline gives CDR1 MNHEY, CDR2 SVGAGI. Trimming took 8 bases from V and 7 from J, leaving 14 bases between them. The CDR3 sequence is 12 residues long. The CDR3: CASHSGSLGYTF. The DNA for the CDR3 is TGTGCCAGCCACTCGGGCTCCCTTGGCTACACCTTC.

This chain uses TRBV19 with TRBJ1-2; tentative D call: TRBD1 (6 bases). The CDR3 sequence is 13 residues long. Trimming left V 6 bases short and J 4 bases short, with 12 bases between. In germline, CDR1 is LNHDA, CDR2 SQIVND (reference sequence). This CDR3 reads CASRGHALYGYTF. In DNA, the CDR3 is TGTGCCAGTAGGGGACACGCACTCTATGGCTACACCTTC.

The chain carries TRBV27 and TRBJ2-7; the D call may be TRBD1 or TRBD2 (5 bases each). The CDR3 loop spans 16 amino acids. CDR1 is MNHEY and CDR2 is SMNVEV in the germline V gene (reference sequence). Trimming took off 5 bases at V and 3 bases at J, with 20 bases between the two ends. The CDR3 loop reads CASSKTRDLEFYEQYF. For the CDR3, the DNA is TGTGCCAGCAGTAAAACCCGGGACCTCGAATTCTACGAGCAGTACTTC.

The CDR3 spells CSVETGFYTQYF. The CDR3 DNA reads as TGCAGCGTTGAGACTGGATTTTATACGCAGTATTTT. V and J are TRBV29-1 and TRBJ2-3; D remains unclear. The CDR3 is 12 amino acids. V lost 3 bases and J 7 bases, leaving 11 bases between the germline ends. Looked up from germline, CDR1 is SQVTM and CDR2 is ANQGSEA.

The rearrangement links TRBV27 to TRBJ2-1; TRBD1 is a possible D gene (7 bases). Germline V lookup: CDR1 MNHEY, CDR2 SMNVEV (reference sequence). The CDR3 is made up of 17 amino acids. Trimming cost V 7 bases and J 1 base, with 20 bases left between them. DNA for the CDR3: TGTGCCAGCACTAGAGGGGGAGCAGGGGGGTCCTACAATGAGCAGTTCTTC. Its protein product is CASTRGGAGGSYNEQFF.

The chain uses TRBV13 and TRBJ1-5; D uncertain. V was trimmed by 2 bases and J by 3 bases, leaving 2 bases between them. The germline gives CDR1 PRHDT, CDR2 FYEKMQ (reference sequence). The CDR3 runs 12 residues. CDR3 nucleotides: TGTGCCAGCAGCTTATACAATCAGCCCCAGCATTTT. It encodes CASSLYNQPQHF.